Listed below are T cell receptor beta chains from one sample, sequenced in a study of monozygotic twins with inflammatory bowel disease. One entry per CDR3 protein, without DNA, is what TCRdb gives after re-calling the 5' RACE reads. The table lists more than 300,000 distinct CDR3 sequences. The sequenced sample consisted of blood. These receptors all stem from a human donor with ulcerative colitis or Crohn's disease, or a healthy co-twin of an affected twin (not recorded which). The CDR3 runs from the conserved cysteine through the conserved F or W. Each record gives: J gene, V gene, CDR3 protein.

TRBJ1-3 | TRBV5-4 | CASSRDRDRAGNTIYF
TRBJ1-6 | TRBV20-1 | CSAPVGGAINSPLHF
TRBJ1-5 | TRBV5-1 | CASSTLGLDSNQPQHF
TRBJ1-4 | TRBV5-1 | CASRQPGQGNEKLFF
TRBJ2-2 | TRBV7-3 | CASSPGREAGELFF
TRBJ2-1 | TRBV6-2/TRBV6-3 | CASRKLGGNNEQFF
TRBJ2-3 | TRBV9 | CASSEGARGTDTQYF
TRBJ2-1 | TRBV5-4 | CASSGLLAAPNEQFF
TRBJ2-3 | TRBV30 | CAWKRSSLTDTQYF
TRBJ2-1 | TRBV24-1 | CATDSPAEGHNEQFF